Below are 20 T cell receptor beta chains sequenced from a single sample in a study of CD8+CD57+ T cells in acquired aplastic anemia. The template used for profiling TCR beta VDJ and CDR3 was genomic DNA. TCRdb re-derived calls from the reads in MiXCR, one entry per CDR3 protein. This table has some 200,000 distinct CDR3 sequences, roughly 60% appearing once. Individuals selected for sequencing had exhibited CD8+CD57+ cell expansion on flow cytometry. Sample: sorted CD4+, CD8+, or CD8+CD57+ T cells (not recorded which) from PBMCs. The source is a human donor with aplastic anemia.

The J gene is TRBJ1-1, the V gene TRBV19, with D possibly TRBD1 on 5 matching bases. Per germline, CDR1 LNHDA and CDR2 SQIVND (reference sequence). Trimming pared 6 bases from V and 2 bases from J, leaving 13 bases between. The CDR3 runs to 14 residues. CDR3 protein: CASRRDGVNTEAFF. In nucleotides, the CDR3 is TGTGCCAGTAGGAGGGACGGGGTTAACACTGAAGCTTTCTTT. The complete variable domain, with remaining parts taken from reference TRBV19 and TRBJ1-1, reads DGGITQSPKYLFRKEGQNVTLSCEQNLNHDAMYWYRQDPGQGLRLIYYSQIVNDFQKGDIAEGYSVSREKKESFPLTVTSAQKNPTAFYLCASRRDGVNTEAFFGQGTRLTVV.

The chain has TRBV24-1 and TRBJ2-6, with 7 bases lining up with TRBD2. The CDR3 is 16 residues long. Germline V gene data show CDR1 as KGHDR and CDR2 as SFDVKD. Unmatched junction bases numbered 3, after V lost 5 bases and J lost 0 bases. CDR3 DNA: TGTGCCACCAGTGCGGCGGGAGTCTCTGGGGCCAACGTCCTGACTTTC. It encodes CATSAAGVSGANVLTF.

This clonotype was observed a single time. The chain carries TRBV10-1 and TRBJ2-1; TRBD2 matches 12 bases. The V gene's germline CDR1 is WNHNN and CDR2 SYGVQD (reference sequence). Unmatched junction bases numbered 15, after V lost 8 bases and J lost 7 bases. This CDR3 has 17 amino acids. For the CDR3, the DNA is TGCGCCAGCGTGACTAGCGGGAGATGGTTTTCGGGGAATGAGCAGTTCTTC. It is translated as CASVTSGRWFSGNEQFF.

The CDR3 protein is CASSLERGREQFF. In DNA form, the CDR3 reads TGTGCCAGCAGTTTAGAACGGGGTCGTGAGCAGTTCTTC. The rearrangement links TRBV12-3 or TRBV12-4 to TRBJ2-1; weak D call: TRBD2 (5 bases). Trimming left V 1 base short and J 9 bases short, with 10 bases between. This CDR3 has 13 residues.

The chain couples TRBV7-2 to TRBJ2-3; D remains ambiguous. The CDR3 has 15 amino acids. V lost 1 base to trimming and J lost 0 bases, with 8 bases between them. Germline CDR1 SGHTA, CDR2 FQGNSA. CDR3: CASSLGETSTDTQYF. The DNA for the CDR3 is TGTGCCAGCAGCTTAGGGGAAACGAGCACAGATACGCAGTATTTT. The variable domain in full, with the rest retrieved from reference TRBV7-2 and TRBJ2-3, is GAGVSQSPSNKVTEKGKDVELRCDPISGHTALYWYRQSLGQGLEFLIYFQGNSAPDKSGLPSDRFSAERTGGSVSTLTIQRTQQEDSAVYLCASSLGETSTDTQYFGPGTRLTVL.

The rearrangement links TRBV10-1 to TRBJ2-7; 8 bases fit TRBD2. This CDR3 has 15 amino acids. The V gene end was trimmed by 5 bases and the J gene end by 0 bases; junction bases not matched to a gene: 6. Germline CDR1 and CDR2: WNHNN and SYGVQD (reference sequence). The CDR3 loop is CASSRSLAVSYEQYF. In nucleotides, the CDR3 is TGCGCCAGCAGTCGATCACTAGCGGTCTCCTACGAGCAGTACTTC.

This clonotype was seen more than once but under ten times. The V call is TRBV7-3, the J call TRBJ2-7, with D perhaps TRBD1 or TRBD2 (5 bases each). CDR1 and CDR2 (germline): SGHTA, FQGTGA. This CDR3 spans 14 amino acids. Deletions cut 2 bases from V and 4 bases from J, with 12 bases between. CDR3 sequence (DNA): TGTGCCAGCAGCTTATCGTCGGGGCCGTACGAGCAGTACTTC. This translates into CASSLSSGPYEQYF.

This clonotype was observed once. The gene calls are TRBV9 and TRBJ1-5, with D uncertain. V lost 8 bases and J 6 bases, leaving 15 bases between the germline ends. CDR1 is SGDLS and CDR2 is YYNGEE in the germline V gene. The CDR3 is 13 residues long. CDR3 in DNA: TGTGCCAGTCGGCCGGTGGACGGTCAGCCCCAGCATTTT. The encoded protein is CASRPVDGQPQHF.

This chain uses TRBV25-1 with TRBJ1-3; D gene ambiguous. Germline CDR1 reads MGHDK; CDR2 reads SYGVNS. Trimming stripped 6 bases from V and 4 bases from J, with 13 bases between. This CDR3 has 14 residues. This chain's CDR3 is CASSDPVVGNTIYF. The CDR3 coding sequence is TGTGCCAGCAGCGACCCGGTAGTCGGAAACACCATATATTTT.

Points on this clonotype: A read error may account for a junction end that differs from germline. The chain links TRBV7-8 to TRBJ2-2, with a possible D match to TRBD2 (6 bases). The CDR3 totals 13 residues. Per germline, CDR1 SGHVS and CDR2 FQNEAQ. The CDR3 sequence is CASGLGLLGELFF. The CDR3 DNA sequence: TGTGCCAGCGGCTTGGGACTTCTGGGGGAGCTGTTTTTT.

The sample holds one count of this clonotype. The junction departs from the called germline gene at one end, perhaps through a read error. This chain joins TRBV5-8 and TRBJ2-3; D perhaps matches TRBD2 (5 bases). This CDR3 region has 17 residues. Looked up from germline, CDR1 is SGHTS and CDR2 is YDEGEE. CDR3 DNA: TGCGCCAGCAGCTTGGTGATTAGCGATGTTGGTACATATACGCAGTATTTT. This codes for CASSLVISDVGTYTQYF.

This clonotype has a handful of counts. V usage is TRBV5-4 and J usage is TRBJ2-7; possibly TRBD1 or TRBD2 for D (5 bases each). The CDR3 covers 12 residues. Germline V lookup: CDR1 SGHNT, CDR2 YYREEE (reference sequence). The ends were cut back, 3 bases at V and 6 bases at J, with 10 bases in the middle. CDR3 sequence (DNA): TGTGCCAGCAGCTCCGGGACGGTCGAGCAGTACTTC. Translating it yields CASSSGTVEQYF. Full variable domain (outside the CDR3, taken from reference TRBV5-4 and TRBJ2-7): ETGVTQSPTHLIKTRGQQVTLRCSSQSGHNTVSWYQQALGQGPQFIFQYYREEENGRGNFPPRFSGLQFPNYSSELNVNALELDDSALYLCASSSGTVEQYFGPGTRLTVT.

This chain connects TRBV6-5 to TRBJ1-1, with D maybe TRBD1 (6 bases). Looked up from germline, CDR1 is MNHEY and CDR2 is SVGAGI. V was shortened by 7 bases and J by 10 bases, with 13 bases between the two germline ends. The CDR3 totals 11 residues. The CDR3 DNA sequence: TGTGCCAGCATTAGGGGGGGGACAGCTTTCTTT. Translation gives CASIRGGTAFF.

This clonotype was found a few times. This chain links TRBV10-3 with TRBJ1-1, with D uncertain. Trimming pared 9 bases from V and 10 bases from J, leaving 21 bases between. The germline gives CDR1 ENHRY, CDR2 SYGVKD. This CDR3 region has 13 residues. This CDR3 is CAIKGHGPSGAFF. In nucleotides, the CDR3 is TGTGCCATTAAAGGTCATGGACCGTCCGGAGCTTTCTTT.

The gene calls are TRBV29-1 and TRBJ1-1; D uncertain. The CDR3 runs to 12 residues. The V and J ends lost 6 bases and 4 bases respectively, with 12 bases between them. Germline V gene lookup returns CDR1 SQVTM and CDR2 ANQGSEA. The CDR3 loop is CSVFKAGTEAFF. CDR3 nucleotide sequence: TGCAGCGTCTTCAAGGCCGGCACTGAAGCTTTCTTT. The entire variable domain, with the rest obtained from reference TRBV29-1 and TRBJ1-1, is as follows: SAVISQKPSRDICQRGTSLTIQCQVDSQVTMMFWYRQQPGQSLTLIATANQGSEATYESGFVIDKFPISRPNLTFSTLTVSNMSPEDSSIYLCSVFKAGTEAFFGQGTRLTVV.

The chain uses TRBV30 and TRBJ2-3; TRBD2 matches 7 bases. The CDR3 sequence is 14 residues long. The V segment lost 0 bases and the J segment 11 bases; nucleotides outside the gene matches: 11. The germline CDR1 and CDR2 sequences are GTSNPN and SVGIG (reference sequence). CDR3 amino acids: CAWSVTGTSEGQYF. In DNA form, the CDR3 reads TGTGCCTGGAGTGTAACAGGAACTAGCGAGGGGCAGTATTTT.

The chain carries TRBV11-2 and TRBJ2-7; maybe TRBD1 (6 bases). Per germline, CDR1 SGHAT and CDR2 FQNNGV. The CDR3 is made up of 15 amino acids. Trimming stripped 5 bases from V and 0 bases from J, with 14 bases between. The CDR3 DNA reads TGTGCCAGCAGCCCCCGGGGACAACGCTCCTACGAGCAGTACTTC. It codes for CASSPRGQRSYEQYF.

The chain uses TRBV10-1 and TRBJ2-5; 11 bases are a match to TRBD1. Trimming cost V 2 bases and J 4 bases; bases outside gene matches: 3. CDR3 length equals 15 residues. The V gene's germline CDR1 is WNHNN and CDR2 SYGVQD (reference sequence). The DNA of the CDR3 is TGCGCCAGCAGTGAGGGACAGGGGGCCTCAGAGACCCAGTACTTC. Residues: CASSEGQGASETQYF.

The J gene is TRBJ2-2, the V gene TRBV6-4; TRBD2 matches at 8 bases. This CDR3 comprises 15 residues. With 8 bases clipped from V and 3 bases from J, the junction kept 8 bases outside the gene matches. Germline assignment: CDR1 MRHNA and CDR2 SNTAGT. In nucleotides, the CDR3 is TGTGCCAGCTCCAGCGGGAGTGGGGACACCGGGGAGCTGTTTTTT. It yields the protein CASSSGSGDTGELFF.

Only one count was recorded for this clonotype. This chain links TRBV2 with TRBJ2-5, with TRBD1 matching over 7 bases. The CDR3 totals 13 residues. V was clipped by 11 bases and J by 2 bases; unmatched bases: 8. From germline, CDR1 is SNHLY and CDR2 FYNNEI. CDR3 in amino acids: CAGARDRQETQYF. The CDR3 DNA follows: TGTGCCGGTGCCCGGGACAGACAAGAGACCCAGTACTTC.